The following is a TCR beta chain sequence with its context. Its antigen is unknown. Libraries were prepared by immunoSEQ multiplex PCR; TCRdb keeps only in-frame clonotypes and omits some of them. The data show 20,000 to 25,000 clones, approximately 80% seen once. This entry comes from a study of PD-1 blockade in classical Hodgkin lymphoma. Findings and caveats of the study: By cycle point C4D1, TCR diversity had risen significantly in CD4+ cells (but not CD8+ cells).

Time point in this sample: cycle 4 day 1 (C4D1), after 6 weeks of nivolumab. Every patient had relapsed following autologous stem cell transplantation, and cohorts differed in brentuximab vedotin exposure. Specimen: peripheral blood mononuclear cells (PBMCs), collected before the fourth cycle of nivolumab. The receptor's source is a human donor with classical Hodgkin lymphoma.

CDR3 in DNA: TGTGCCAGCAGGCTAAGACTAGCGGGGGGCGGGACCGGGGAGCTGTTTTTT. Translating gives CASRLRLAGGGTGELFF. This chain uses TRBV6-7 with TRBJ2-2, with 13 bases matching TRBD2. TRBV6-7 is an ORF, with its function uncertain. The CDR3 totals 17 residues. V was clipped by 6 bases and J by 5 bases; unmatched bases: 9.